The 7 T cell receptor beta chains below were found in one sample sequenced in a study of cytomegalovirus exposure and HLA in healthy donors. Use of 60 Vbeta and 13 Jbeta primers characterized the PCR. Clones were read by immunoSEQ multiplex PCR, and TCRdb kept only the in-frame ones, dropping some. This table holds approximately 200,000 clones, roughly four fifths found once. Sequencing was carried out using PBMCs. The receptors come from a woman younger than 45 in good health and CMV-seropositive.

This chain links TRBV5-4 with TRBJ2-3; D might be TRBD2 (7 bases). With 0 bases removed from V and 4 bases from J, the gap between germline ends came to 21 bases. The CDR3 runs to 18 residues. The germline CDR1 and CDR2 sequences are SGHNT and YYREEE (reference sequence). CDR3 nucleotides: TGTGCCAGCAGCTTGGGGGCGGGTTTCCCGGGGGGCGCAGATACGCAGTATTTT. Protein: CASSLGAGFPGGADTQYF.

There are a few counts of this clone. The V and J genes are TRBV28 and TRBJ1-2, with TRBD1 matching over 8 bases. This CDR3 region has 15 residues. V trimming: 3 bases; J trimming: 8 bases; junction bases outside the gene matches: 11. Germline CDR1 and CDR2: MDHEN and SYDVKM. The CDR3, as DNA: TGTGCCAGCAGTTTTGGGGGACAGGTCACGACCGGCTACACCTTC. It specifies CASSFGGQVTTGYTF.

In its sample, this clone was seen a few times. The CDR3 DNA sequence: TGTGCCAGCAGCACGGACAGGGCGGCCACTGAAGCTTTCTTT. Its translation: CASSTDRAATEAFF. The J gene is TRBJ1-1, the V gene TRBV27, with 8 bases identical to TRBD1. Germline V gene lookup returns CDR1 MNHEY and CDR2 SMNVEV (reference sequence). The CDR3 runs to 14 residues. Losses at the gene ends were 6 bases for V and 4 bases for J; bases not matched to a gene: 7.

V gene TRBV27 combines with J gene TRBJ2-7; the D gene is possibly TRBD2 (5 bases). The V end was cut by 5 bases, the J end by 1 base, with 21 bases between. From germline, CDR1 is MNHEY and CDR2 SMNVEV (reference sequence). This CDR3 contains 17 residues. The CDR3 here is CASSGPDWRKQSYEQYF. The CDR3 DNA sequence: TGTGCCAGCAGTGGCCCAGACTGGAGGAAACAATCCTACGAGCAGTACTTC.

The chain carries TRBV7-6 and TRBJ1-5, with D possibly matching TRBD1 (5 bases). CDR3 length: 15 amino acids. V lost 1 base and J lost 3, with 10 bases in between. Germline values: CDR1 SGHVS, CDR2 FNYEAQ. Here the CDR3 reads CASSLGGASNQPQHF. Here the CDR3 DNA reads TGTGCCAGCAGCTTAGGCGGGGCCTCCAATCAGCCCCAGCATTTT.

This chain links TRBV5-1 with TRBJ1-4; 8 nucleotides match TRBD1. After removal of 4 bases from V and 7 bases from J, the junction contained 9 bases not matched to a gene. The CDR3 sequence is 15 residues long. Germline CDR1 reads SGHRS; CDR2 reads YFSETQ. The CDR3 region is CASSPGQGGSEKLFF. The CDR3 DNA follows: TGCGCCAGCAGCCCAGGACAGGGAGGGAGTGAAAAACTGTTTTTT.

The rearrangement uses TRBV19 and TRBJ2-5; unclear D gene. V was clipped by 2 bases and J by 1 base, with 8 bases between them. The CDR3 is made up of 14 amino acids. From germline, CDR1 is LNHDA and CDR2 SQIVND (reference sequence). CDR3 bases: TGTGCCAGTAGTATAATGGCTAGCCAAGAGACCCAGTACTTC. Translating gives CASSIMASQETQYF.